The 16 T cell receptor beta chains below were found in one sample sequenced in a study of blood T cell repertoires in COVID-19. Here immunoSEQ multiplex PCR was the method, and the copy in TCRdb shows in-frame clones only, minus some. The sample comprises roughly 180,000 clones, roughly 81% of which are singletons, and roughly 7.5% rests with the top ten. The specimen sequenced was peripheral blood. The receptors originated from a man between 40 and 49 years old who had recovered from COVID-19.

Written as DNA, the CDR3 is TGTGCCAGCAGCTTAGGCGGGACAGGCACCGGGGAGCTGTTTTTT. This sequence encodes CASSLGGTGTGELFF. The chain links TRBV7-3 to TRBJ2-2; 8 nucleotides align to TRBD1. The CDR3 is 15 residues long. CDR1 and CDR2 from the germline V gene are SGHTA and FQGTGA. The V segment lost 2 bases and the J segment 4 bases; nucleotides outside the gene matches: 3.

The chain is built from TRBV28 and TRBJ2-7; 8 nucleotides line up with TRBD1. The V gene end was trimmed by 5 bases and the J gene end by 2 bases; junction bases not matched to a gene: 2. The CDR3 covers 13 residues. Per germline, CDR1 MDHEN and CDR2 SYDVKM. The chain's CDR3 is CASSGQGAYEQYF. CDR3 sequence (DNA): TGTGCCAGCAGTGGACAGGGCGCCTACGAGCAGTACTTC.

The chain carries TRBV6-5 and TRBJ2-7, with D perhaps TRBD2 (5 bases). Germline CDR1 and CDR2: MNHEY and SVGAGI. The CDR3 has 12 amino acids. Trimming took off 10 bases at V and 5 bases at J, with 15 bases between the two ends. The CDR3 DNA reads TGTGCCACAGACCCGCGGGCCCACGAGCAGTACTTC. This sequence encodes CATDPRAHEQYF.

J is TRBJ2-1 and V is TRBV4-2; 7 bases are shared with TRBD1. This CDR3 has 15 amino acids. With V trimmed by 4 bases and J by 9 bases, 12 bases remained unmatched. The germline V gene has CDR1 LGHNA and CDR2 YNFKEQ. The CDR3 DNA sequence: TGTGCCAGCAGCCGGGGGACAGTGGGGAAGGGTGAGCAGTTCTTC. Translating it yields CASSRGTVGKGEQFF.

The CDR3: CASSLLNPLSRAKETQYF. DNA of the CDR3: TGTGCCAGCAGCTTGCTTAACCCTTTGAGCAGGGCTAAAGAGACCCAGTACTTC. V and J are TRBV5-6 and TRBJ2-5; perhaps TRBD1 as D (5 bases). Germline V lookup: CDR1 SGHDT, CDR2 YYEEEE. The CDR3 consists of 18 residues. V was shortened by 1 base and J by 3 bases, with 22 bases between the two germline ends.

The genes are TRBV10-3 and TRBJ1-5; TRBD1 agrees at 7 bases. Germline lookup yields CDR1 ENHRY and CDR2 SYGVKD. Trimming at V came to 10 bases and at J to 2 bases, leaving 14 bases not matched to a gene. This CDR3 contains 16 residues. Here the CDR3 reads CATASEGGLGNQPQHF. In DNA form, the CDR3 reads TGTGCCACCGCCTCCGAAGGGGGCTTGGGCAATCAGCCCCAGCATTTT.

The chain joins TRBV11-2 to TRBJ2-6, with 7 bases aligning to TRBD1. The germline gives CDR1 SGHAT, CDR2 FQNNGV. The CDR3 is 16 residues long. The junction had 3 bases not matched to a gene; V was cut back by 2 bases and J by 2 bases. CDR3 sequence (DNA): TGTGCCAGCAGCTTACCCAGGGGGACTGGGGCCAACGTCCTGACTTTC. Translated, it gives CASSLPRGTGANVLTF.

V and J are TRBV7-2 and TRBJ2-5; weak D call: TRBD1 (6 bases). CDR1 is SGHTA and CDR2 is FQGNSA in the germline V gene. The CDR3 is made up of 15 amino acids. Trimming pared 5 bases from V and 4 bases from J, leaving 17 bases between. The CDR3 spells CASSPSSGTSETQYF. The CDR3 DNA sequence: TGTGCCAGCAGCCCGTCCTCGGGGACATCAGAGACCCAGTACTTC.

This chain links TRBV6-2 or TRBV6-3 with TRBJ2-5, with 13 bases matching TRBD2. V trimming: 2 bases; J trimming: 1 base; junction bases outside the gene matches: 10. Germline loops: CDR1 MNHEY, CDR2 SVGEGT. This CDR3 comprises 19 residues. DNA of the CDR3: TGTGCCAGCAGTTACGGCCCCCCCGGGACTAGCGGGATCCAAGAGACCCAGTACTTC. Encoded protein: CASSYGPPGTSGIQETQYF.

The genes are TRBV15 and TRBJ2-6; 8 nucleotides line up with TRBD2. The CDR3 spans 19 residues. J gave up 0 bases and V 4 bases, and 11 bases lay outside the gene matches. The germline gives CDR1 LNHNV, CDR2 YYDKDF (reference sequence). The CDR3 DNA sequence: TGTGCCACCAGCAAGGGCCTAGCGGGCTCAAGCTCTGGGGCCAACGTCCTGACTTTC. Translating gives CATSKGLAGSSSGANVLTF.

The genes are TRBV30 and TRBJ2-1, with TRBD2 matching 8 bases. V dropped 3 bases and J dropped 2; count of bases not matched to a gene: 3. Germline V lookup: CDR1 GTSNPN, CDR2 SVGIG (reference sequence). The CDR3 has 14 amino acids. The CDR3 bases are TGTGCCTGGAGCATTAGCGGGACCTACAATGAGCAGTTCTTC. Encoded protein: CAWSISGTYNEQFF.

This clone has just one count. The V gene is TRBV13, the J gene TRBJ2-1; 11 positions agree with TRBD2. V lost 5 bases and J lost 6; bases outside the gene matches: 6. Germline V gene sequence: CDR1 PRHDT, CDR2 FYEKMQ (reference sequence). The CDR3 covers 15 residues. CDR3 nucleotides: TGTGCCAGCAGCAGGCTAGCGGGGGGCCGCAATGAGCAGTTCTTC. Protein sequence: CASSRLAGGRNEQFF.

The chain couples TRBV9 to TRBJ1-2; weak D call: TRBD1 (6 bases). Trimming took 0 bases from V and 7 from J, leaving 13 bases between them. CDR1 is SGDLS and CDR2 is YYNGEE in the germline V gene. This CDR3 is built from 14 residues. The CDR3 region is CASSVDREIGGYTF. For the CDR3, the DNA is TGTGCCAGCAGCGTAGACAGGGAAATAGGTGGCTACACCTTC. Combining the CDR3 with reference TRBV9 and TRBJ1-2 gives the whole variable domain DSGVTQTPKHLITATGQRVTLRCSPRSGDLSVYWYQQSLDQGLQFLIQYYNGEERAKGNILERFSAQQFPDLHSELNLSSLELGDSALYFCASSVDREIGGYTFGSGTRLTVV.

This clone was seen only once. This chain links TRBV5-1 with TRBJ1-2; D possibly corresponds to TRBD1 (5 bases). Germline lookup yields CDR1 SGHRS and CDR2 YFSETQ. V gave up 3 bases and J gave up 5 bases, with 14 bases separating them. CDR3 length: 14 amino acids. The CDR3, as DNA: TGCGCCAGCAGCTACCGGGGCGGAGGGTATGGCTACACCTTC. The encoded protein is CASSYRGGGYGYTF. The whole variable domain, filled in from reference TRBV5-1 and TRBJ1-2, reads KAGVTQTPRYLIKTRGQQVTLSCSPISGHRSVSWYQQTPGQGLQFLFEYFSETQRNKGNFPGRFSGRQFSNSRSEMNVSTLELGDSALYLCASSYRGGGYGYTFGSGTRLTVV.

This chain links TRBV2 with TRBJ1-2; no firm D call. Deletions cut 3 bases from V and 5 bases from J, with 7 bases between. The CDR3 extends over 12 amino acids. Germline CDR1 reads SNHLY; CDR2 reads FYNNEI. In DNA form, the CDR3 reads TGTGCCAGCAGTGAGGAGGATTATGGCTACACCTTC. Translated: CASSEEDYGYTF.

CDR3 DNA sequence: TGTGCCAGCAGCCCAGACGACTTCCCCAAAGCTTTCTTT. Translated: CASSPDDFPKAFF. The rearrangement joins TRBV9 to TRBJ1-1; D not certain. CDR1 SGDLS and CDR2 YYNGEE come from the germline V gene. The CDR3 totals 13 residues. V lost 4 bases to trimming and J lost 9 bases, with 16 bases between them.